The T cell receptor (beta chain) under discussion was sequenced for a study of cytomegalovirus exposure and HLA in healthy donors. General study findings and limits: The study listed approximately 160 cytomegalovirus-associated TCR beta chains. There were some public TCRs occurring in many donors, but most TCR sequences were rare.

Clones were sequenced by immunoSEQ multiplex PCR, and TCRdb holds only the in-frame ones, with some missing. The table lists about 130,000 clones, around 94% of them singletons. Concerning this clone itself: Its antigen is unidentified.

The donors were part of the approximately 120-subject validation cohort, which stood apart from the 666-subject first cohort. The material sequenced was PBMCs. The receptor's source is a young woman in good health and CMV-seronegative.

CDR3 DNA: TGTGCCAGCAGGAGGGAAATTACGAACACCGGGGAGCTGTTTTTT. Encoded protein: CASRREITNTGELFF. J is TRBJ2-2 and V is TRBV6-1, with a possible D match to TRBD2 (5 bases). The V gene's germline CDR1 is MNHNS and CDR2 SASEGT. This CDR3 spans 15 amino acids. Trimming shortened V by 6 bases and J by 0 bases, and 11 bases separated the two germline ends.